Listed below are T cell receptor beta chains from one sample, sequenced in a study of T-cell reconstitution after alpha-beta-depleted transplantation in children. TCRdb used MiXCR to reprocess the PCR reads, holding one entry per CDR3 protein. In the table there are some 300,000 distinct CDR3 sequences, over 9% of which are singletons. Sequences were derived from PBMCs, sampled before TCRalphabeta/CD19-depleted stem cell transplant. These receptors originate from a boy under two years old with acute myeloid leukemia, due to receive a stem cell transplant. CDR3s include the opening cysteine and the closing phenylalanine or tryptophan. Each record gives: J gene, D gene, V gene, clone size, CDR3 DNA, CDR3 protein. A D gene is named only where the DNA matches it firmly. Not all rows give a size; the values are once, few, many and, for expanded clones, a class.

J gene: TRBJ2-7
D gene: TRBD2
V gene: TRBV12-3/TRBV12-4
clone size: many
CDR3 DNA: TGTGCCAGCAGTTTAGGACTAGCGGGAGGAGCTGGCGAGCAGTACTTC
CDR3 protein: CASSLGLAGGAGEQYF

J gene: TRBJ2-7
D gene: .
V gene: TRBV5-6
clone size: .
CDR3 DNA: TGTGCCAGCAGCTTTCAGGCAGGGACTCGAGCCTACGAGCAGTACTTC
CDR3 protein: CASSFQAGTRAYEQYF

J gene: TRBJ2-1
D gene: .
V gene: TRBV2
clone size: many
CDR3 DNA: TGTGCCAGCATTAGGACAGCGAGCTCCTACAATGAGCAGTTCTTC
CDR3 protein: CASIRTASSYNEQFF

J gene: TRBJ2-7
D gene: .
V gene: TRBV19
clone size: .
CDR3 DNA: TGTGCCAGTAGTTCACGACAGGTCCCCTACGAGCAGTACTTC
CDR3 protein: CASSSRQVPYEQYF

J gene: TRBJ2-7
D gene: .
V gene: TRBV28
clone size: many
CDR3 DNA: TGTGCCAGCAGTAGGACAAGCAGGGCTTCCAAGGCCTACGAGCAGTACTTC
CDR3 protein: CASSRTSRASKAYEQYF

J gene: TRBJ2-7
D gene: .
V gene: TRBV5-1
clone size: many
CDR3 DNA: TGCGCCAGCAGCTTGCAGGGGAACTACGAGCAGTACTTC
CDR3 protein: CASSLQGNYEQYF

J gene: TRBJ2-5
D gene: .
V gene: TRBV10-3
clone size: many
CDR3 DNA: TGTGCCATCAGTGACTGGGGAAGGCCCGGGGAGACCCAGTACTTC
CDR3 protein: CAISDWGRPGETQYF

J gene: TRBJ2-3
D gene: .
V gene: TRBV7-9
clone size: many
CDR3 DNA: TGTGCCGTACAGGGAGGCAACCGTCCAGATACGCAGTATTTT
CDR3 protein: CAVQGGNRPDTQYF

J gene: TRBJ2-4
D gene: .
V gene: TRBV7-9
clone size: .
CDR3 DNA: TGTGCCAGCAGCCCCCAGGACCGAGGAGGGGCCAAAAACATTCAGTACTTC
CDR3 protein: CASSPQDRGGAKNIQYF

J gene: TRBJ2-2
D gene: .
V gene: TRBV18
clone size: many
CDR3 DNA: TGTGCCAGCTCACCACCGACCCTCTTGACCGGGGAGCTGTTTTTT
CDR3 protein: CASSPPTLLTGELFF

J gene: TRBJ1-1
D gene: .
V gene: TRBV7-9
clone size: few
CDR3 DNA: TGTGCCAGCAGCCCAGTACCGAACACTGAAGCTTTCTTT
CDR3 protein: CASSPVPNTEAFF

J gene: TRBJ1-4
D gene: .
V gene: TRBV7-2
clone size: many
CDR3 DNA: TGTGCCAGCAGCTTACGGGTCGGAAGGGGAAGGGAAAAACTGTTTTTT
CDR3 protein: CASSLRVGRGREKLFF

J gene: TRBJ2-6
D gene: TRBD2
V gene: TRBV7-9
clone size: few
CDR3 DNA: TGTGCCAGCAGCCTGACTAGCCGGGCTGGGGCCAACGTCCTGACTTTC
CDR3 protein: CASSLTSRAGANVLTF

J gene: TRBJ1-1
D gene: .
V gene: TRBV6-2/TRBV6-3
clone size: many
CDR3 DNA: TGTGCCAGCAGTTTCAGGATGAACACTGAAGCTTTCTTT
CDR3 protein: CASSFRMNTEAFF

J gene: TRBJ2-1
D gene: TRBD2
V gene: TRBV20-1
clone size: .
CDR3 DNA: TGCAGTGCTAGGGGGGCTAGCGGGAGGGCCGGTTACAATGAGCAGTTCTTC
CDR3 protein: CSARGASGRAGYNEQFF

J gene: TRBJ1-2
D gene: .
V gene: TRBV21-1
clone size: few
CDR3 DNA: TGTGCCAGCAGCAAAACGGCGGCGGGGGGTGAAAAGGGATATGGCTACACCTTC
CDR3 protein: CASSKTAAGGEKGYGYTF

J gene: TRBJ2-1
D gene: .
V gene: TRBV19
clone size: .
CDR3 DNA: TGTGCCAGTCATTTTGGGACTCACTCCTACAATGAGCAGTTCTTC
CDR3 protein: CASHFGTHSYNEQFF

J gene: TRBJ1-5
D gene: .
V gene: TRBV6-5
clone size: many
CDR3 DNA: TGTGCCAGCAGTTACCCCGGGGGCATCAGCAATCAGCCCCAGCATTTT
CDR3 protein: CASSYPGGISNQPQHF

J gene: TRBJ2-3
D gene: TRBD1
V gene: TRBV20-1
clone size: .
CDR3 DNA: TGCAGTGCTAGCGGGACAGGGTTCGGAGATACGCAGTATTTT
CDR3 protein: CSASGTGFGDTQYF

J gene: TRBJ2-5
D gene: .
V gene: TRBV28
clone size: many
CDR3 DNA: TGTGCCAGCAGTTTCGGGACTCCACAAGAGACCCAGTACTTC
CDR3 protein: CASSFGTPQETQYF

J gene: TRBJ2-1
D gene: TRBD2
V gene: TRBV20-1
clone size: .
CDR3 DNA: TGCAGGGGGGGGGTAAAATCGGGCGGGAGGGCCGAGCAGTTCTTC
CDR3 protein: CRGGVKSGGRAEQFF

J gene: TRBJ1-1
D gene: .
V gene: TRBV29-1
clone size: many
CDR3 DNA: TGCAGCGTTTGCGTGAACACTGAAGCTTTCTTT
CDR3 protein: CSVCVNTEAFF

J gene: TRBJ2-6
D gene: TRBD2
V gene: TRBV20-1
clone size: .
CDR3 DNA: TGCAGTGCTAGGGGAGGGGCCGGGGCCAACGTCCTGACTTTC
CDR3 protein: CSARGGAGANVLTF

J gene: TRBJ2-5
D gene: .
V gene: TRBV5-4
clone size: few
CDR3 DNA: TGTGCCAGCAGCTCGGCGGGACAGATAGAGACCCAGTACTTC
CDR3 protein: CASSSAGQIETQYF

J gene: TRBJ2-5
D gene: .
V gene: TRBV29-1
clone size: many
CDR3 DNA: TGCAGCGTCGCTACACAGCGAAGGGAGACCCAGTACTTC
CDR3 protein: CSVATQRRETQYF

J gene: TRBJ2-3
D gene: .
V gene: TRBV5-1
clone size: many
CDR3 DNA: TGCGCCAGCAGCTTTGAGGGTATTCTAAGCACAGATACGCAGTATTTT
CDR3 protein: CASSFEGILSTDTQYF

J gene: TRBJ2-3
D gene: TRBD1
V gene: TRBV7-2
clone size: many
CDR3 DNA: TGTGCCAGCAGCCTCTCCACAGGGGTGGTCACAGATACGCAGTATTTT
CDR3 protein: CASSLSTGVVTDTQYF

J gene: TRBJ2-2
D gene: TRBD1
V gene: TRBV5-1
clone size: many
CDR3 DNA: TGCGCCAGCAGCTCGGGACAGGGGGCCCCGAACACCGGGGAGCTGTTTTTT
CDR3 protein: CASSSGQGAPNTGELFF

J gene: TRBJ2-1
D gene: TRBD2
V gene: TRBV20-1
clone size: .
CDR3 DNA: TGCAGTGCTATAGGACTAGCGGGGGTGGATGAGCAGTTCTTC
CDR3 protein: CSAIGLAGVDEQFF

J gene: TRBJ2-5
D gene: .
V gene: TRBV29-1
clone size: many
CDR3 DNA: TGCAGCGTTGTTTCCAGAGCCCGGGACCAGTACTTC
CDR3 protein: CSVVSRARDQYF

J gene: TRBJ2-2
D gene: .
V gene: TRBV7-3
clone size: many
CDR3 DNA: TGTGCCAGCAGCTTTGAAGAGGGCGGGGAGCTGTTTTTT
CDR3 protein: CASSFEEGGELFF

J gene: TRBJ2-3
D gene: .
V gene: TRBV5-1
clone size: many
CDR3 DNA: TGCGCCAGCGGCCTTCCCTCAGATACGCAGTATTTT
CDR3 protein: CASGLPSDTQYF

J gene: TRBJ2-2
D gene: TRBD1
V gene: TRBV7-9
clone size: many
CDR3 DNA: TGTGCCAGCAGCTTGACAGGGGGCATCGGGGAGCTGTTTTTT
CDR3 protein: CASSLTGGIGELFF

J gene: TRBJ2-7
D gene: .
V gene: TRBV12-3/TRBV12-4
clone size: many
CDR3 DNA: TGTGCCAGCAGTTTTCGGGGGAACGAGCAGTACTTC
CDR3 protein: CASSFRGNEQYF

J gene: TRBJ2-2
D gene: .
V gene: TRBV10-2
clone size: few
CDR3 DNA: TGCGCCAGCAGTGGGGGGCCCCTACGTGACACCGGGGAGCTGTTTTTT
CDR3 protein: CASSGGPLRDTGELFF

J gene: TRBJ2-5
D gene: .
V gene: TRBV5-1
clone size: few
CDR3 DNA: TGCGCCAGCAGCTTTAGAGGGTTGGAGACCCAGTACTTC
CDR3 protein: CASSFRGLETQYF

J gene: TRBJ2-6
D gene: .
V gene: TRBV5-1
clone size: many
CDR3 DNA: TGCGCCAGCAGCTATACAGGGCGGCTCTCTGGGGCCAACGTCCTGACTTTC
CDR3 protein: CASSYTGRLSGANVLTF

J gene: TRBJ2-5
D gene: TRBD2
V gene: TRBV7-9
clone size: many
CDR3 DNA: TGTGCCAGCAGCTTGGCCTGGCGGGAGCAAGAGACCCAGTACTTC
CDR3 protein: CASSLAWREQETQYF

J gene: TRBJ2-5
D gene: TRBD2
V gene: TRBV3-1
clone size: many
CDR3 DNA: TGTGCCAGCAGCCAAGTCGGGGGGCAAGAGACCCAGTACTTC
CDR3 protein: CASSQVGGQETQYF

J gene: TRBJ2-3
D gene: TRBD2
V gene: TRBV2
clone size: many
CDR3 DNA: TGTGCCAGCAGTGAACGGAGCGGGGGGACCACAGATACGCAGTATTTT
CDR3 protein: CASSERSGGTTDTQYF

J gene: TRBJ2-1
D gene: TRBD1
V gene: TRBV9
clone size: many
CDR3 DNA: TGTGCCAGCAGCGCCTCCAGGGGGCTTCGATACAATGAGCAGTTCTTC
CDR3 protein: CASSASRGLRYNEQFF

J gene: TRBJ1-6
D gene: .
V gene: TRBV10-2
clone size: many
CDR3 DNA: TGCGCCAGCAGCGCCGACGACACCTCCTATAATTCACCCCTCCACTTT
CDR3 protein: CASSADDTSYNSPLHF

J gene: TRBJ2-7
D gene: .
V gene: TRBV7-9
clone size: many
CDR3 DNA: TGTGCCAGCAGCGGAGGACTCTCGGTCTACGAGCAGTACTTC
CDR3 protein: CASSGGLSVYEQYF

J gene: TRBJ2-1
D gene: .
V gene: TRBV20-1
clone size: .
CDR3 DNA: TGCAGTGAGGGAGGCCAGAACAATGAGCAGTTCTTC
CDR3 protein: CSEGGQNNEQFF

J gene: TRBJ2-7
D gene: .
V gene: TRBV7-2
clone size: many
CDR3 DNA: TGTGCCAGCAGCCCAGAAGGGCGCTACGAGCAGTACTTC
CDR3 protein: CASSPEGRYEQYF

J gene: TRBJ1-1
D gene: .
V gene: TRBV6-5
clone size: few
CDR3 DNA: TGTGCCAGCAGTCCAGGGTACGCTGAAGCTTTCTTT
CDR3 protein: CASSPGYAEAFF

J gene: TRBJ1-2
D gene: .
V gene: TRBV9
clone size: many
CDR3 DNA: TGTGCCAGCAGCGTAGGTGTAGGGAACCCTAGGTTCTATGGCTACACCTTC
CDR3 protein: CASSVGVGNPRFYGYTF

J gene: TRBJ2-4
D gene: .
V gene: TRBV5-1
clone size: many
CDR3 DNA: TGCGCCAGCAGCTTGAGATCCCTTGCAGGTCAAGAAAACATTCAGTACTTC
CDR3 protein: CASSLRSLAGQENIQYF

J gene: TRBJ2-3
D gene: TRBD1
V gene: TRBV6-1
clone size: .
CDR3 DNA: TGTGCCAGCAGTGAAGGGGGACAGGGGAGCACAGATACGCAGTATTTT
CDR3 protein: CASSEGGQGSTDTQYF

J gene: TRBJ1-5
D gene: .
V gene: TRBV20-1
clone size: many
CDR3 DNA: TGCAGTGCTAGCGCGTCCGGGGGCCAGCCCCAGCATTTT
CDR3 protein: CSASASGGQPQHF

J gene: TRBJ2-2
D gene: TRBD2
V gene: TRBV5-1
clone size: many
CDR3 DNA: TGCGCCAGCAGCTTAGGGCTAGCGGGAGAAGGCACCGGGGAGCTGTTTTTT
CDR3 protein: CASSLGLAGEGTGELFF

J gene: TRBJ2-2
D gene: .
V gene: TRBV5-1
clone size: many
CDR3 DNA: TGCGCCAGCAGCTTGGGGTCCTACACCGGGGAGCTGTTTTTT
CDR3 protein: CASSLGSYTGELFF

J gene: TRBJ2-2
D gene: .
V gene: TRBV7-6
clone size: many
CDR3 DNA: TGTGCCAGCAGCATCGGGAGGAACACCGGGGAGCTGTTTTTT
CDR3 protein: CASSIGRNTGELFF